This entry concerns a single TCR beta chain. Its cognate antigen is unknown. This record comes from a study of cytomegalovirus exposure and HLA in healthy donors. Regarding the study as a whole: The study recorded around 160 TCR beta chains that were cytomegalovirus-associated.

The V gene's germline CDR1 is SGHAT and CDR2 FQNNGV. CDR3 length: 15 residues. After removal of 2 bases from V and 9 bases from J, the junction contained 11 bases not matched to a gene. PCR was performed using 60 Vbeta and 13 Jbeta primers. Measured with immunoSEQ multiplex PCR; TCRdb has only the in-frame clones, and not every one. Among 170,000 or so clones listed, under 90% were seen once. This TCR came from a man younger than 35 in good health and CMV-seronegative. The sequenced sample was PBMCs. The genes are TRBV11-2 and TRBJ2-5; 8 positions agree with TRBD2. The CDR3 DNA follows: TGTGCCAGCAGCTTAAATAGCGGGGCCCTGGGGGCCCAGTACTTC. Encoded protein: CASSLNSGALGAQYF. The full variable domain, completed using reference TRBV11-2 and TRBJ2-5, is EAGVAQSPRYKIIEKRQSVAFWCNPISGHATLYWYQQILGQGPKLLIQFQNNGVVDDSQLPKDRFSAERLKGVDSTLKIQPAKLEDSAVYLCASSLNSGALGAQYFGPGTRLLVL.